This T cell receptor (beta chain) emerged from a study of response to subunit inactivated influenza vaccine. Using its own MiXCR run on the RT-PCR reads, TCRdb lists one record per CDR3 protein. The sample holds 500,000 or so distinct CDR3 sequences, approximately 10% seen once. Findings and caveats of the study: Few new T cells, the authors suggested, are recruited by each seasonal influenza vaccination.

About this clonotype: Antigen specificity is unknown.

The sequence was collected from a man in his forties or fifties who received an inactivated influenza vaccine. The starting material was PBMCs from blood, obtained roughly 45 days after vaccination.

For the CDR3, the DNA is TGTGCCAGCAGTCTAGCGGTCACCTACAATGAGCAGTTCTTC. This encodes CASSLAVTYNEQFF. V gene TRBV27 combines with J gene TRBJ2-1; 7 bases map to TRBD2. Trimming took 5 bases from V and 2 from J; bases not matched to a gene: 3. Germline-derived CDR1 and CDR2 are MNHEY and SMNVEV (reference sequence). The CDR3 extends over 14 amino acids.